These T cell receptor beta chains were read from a single sample in a study of monozygotic twins with inflammatory bowel disease. TCRdb re-analyzed the 5' RACE reads; it lists each CDR3 protein once, without DNA. This sample's table has fewer than 550,000 distinct CDR3 sequences. Material for sequencing was blood. These receptors originate from a human donor with ulcerative colitis or Crohn's disease, or a healthy co-twin of an affected twin (not recorded which). The CDR3 runs from the conserved cysteine through the conserved F or W.

length	V	J	CDR3
12	TRBV7-2	TRBJ2-2	CASSPRDLPLFF
16	TRBV7-9	TRBJ2-7	CASSSLTSGSGYEQYF
13	TRBV3-1	TRBJ2-7	CASSRPGGYEQYF
16	TRBV5-1	TRBJ2-1	CASSIETSGGGDEQFF
12	TRBV5-1	TRBJ2-7	CASSLEGHEQYF
15	TRBV4-1	TRBJ2-7	CASSQGTGAIYEQYF
15	TRBV6-5	TRBJ1-2	CASSYSKQGGYGYTF
14	TRBV5-4	TRBJ1-1	CASTTDPGATEAFF
14	TRBV21-1	TRBJ2-2	CASSKAANTGELFF
19	TRBV3-1	TRBJ1-1	CASSQAPPLWLTMNTEAFF
15	TRBV7-2	TRBJ1-4	CASSSTGGPNEKLFF
13	TRBV10-3	TRBJ2-2	CAAEPTNTGELFF
14	TRBV29-1	TRBJ2-1	CSVVSGGSYNEQFF
13	TRBV30	TRBJ1-4	CAWTPGGIEKLFF
13	TRBV9	TRBJ2-2	CASSVADTGELFF
16	TRBV14	TRBJ2-3	CASRRSGSGSLHTQYF
14	TRBV21-1	TRBJ2-7	CASSKGGTNYEQYF
14	TRBV10-3	TRBJ2-2	CAITRDILNGELFF
16	TRBV28	TRBJ2-7	CASSFPGTGFWYEQYF
12	TRBV7-3	TRBJ2-1	CASSLGSGDQFF
13	TRBV10-3	TRBJ2-5	CAIRRAGEETQYF
14	TRBV6-1	TRBJ1-1	CASRWLTAATEAFF
14	TRBV20-1	TRBJ2-2	CSARVTGVPGELFF
17	TRBV6-1	TRBJ1-6	CASSTASLDSPNSPLHF
14	TRBV7-2	TRBJ2-2	CASSLTSGTGELFF
14	TRBV10-3	TRBJ1-6	CAISKTGGLSPLHF
13	TRBV20-1	TRBJ2-5	CSALTGGQETQNF
15	TRBV19	TRBJ2-1	CASSWGTRDTNEQFF
15	TRBV12-3/TRBV12-4	TRBJ2-3	CASTRAGGNTDTQYF
17	TRBV27	TRBJ1-2	CASSLSSRAFGNYGYTF
15	TRBV4-1	TRBJ2-7	CASSQQGESSYEQYF
17	TRBV19	TRBJ1-5	CASSIGSGTKSNQPQHF
14	TRBV5-5	TRBJ2-7	CASSSDVGSYEQYF
13	TRBV14	TRBJ2-2	CASSQEGTRELFF
16	TRBV6-5	TRBJ2-3	CASSYGLAVGPDTQYF
15	TRBV5-1	TRBJ2-3	CASSLGGAATDTQYF
14	TRBV5-1	TRBJ2-3	CASSIGTPTDTQYF
14	TRBV12-3/TRBV12-4	TRBJ1-3	CASSLYGLENTIYF
16	TRBV6-5	TRBJ2-1	CASSYLSTSGSHEQFF
13	TRBV29-1	TRBJ1-1	CSVLGLLNTEAFF
15	TRBV29-1	TRBJ2-5	CSAQPGQGARETQYF
12	TRBV20-1	TRBJ1-2	CSAMARVVGYTF
15	TRBV6-1	TRBJ1-4	CASSVAVYVEGKLFF
19	TRBV11-2	TRBJ2-3	CASSLDEGLANPSADTQYF
13	TRBV5-1	TRBJ2-1	CASSRLVGNEQFF
13	TRBV6-6	TRBJ2-7	CASRETGGIEQYF
19	TRBV6-2/TRBV6-3	TRBJ2-6	CASSYRTGVPSSGANVLTF
18	TRBV24-1	TRBJ2-1	CATSDGTGGDSPYNEQFF